The 21 T cell receptor beta chains below all came from one sample that was sequenced in a study of shared clonotypes between healthy human individuals. Here immunoSEQ multiplex PCR was the method, and the copy in TCRdb shows in-frame clones only, minus some. This sample yields some 1.4 million clones, of which around 97% are seen a single time; roughly 1.1% belongs to the top ten. Material: naive CD4+ T cells sorted from blood. As to subset: CD45RA+ positively selected. The source is a man younger than 45 in good health.

The V gene is TRBV2, the J gene TRBJ1-2; D call uncertain. The CDR3 sequence is 13 residues long. Germline V lookup: CDR1 SNHLY, CDR2 FYNNEI. Trimming took 2 bases from V and 8 from J, leaving 12 bases between them. The CDR3 region is CASSEFIRGGYTF. CDR3 nucleotides: TGTGCCAGCAGTGAATTCATTCGCGGAGGCTACACCTTC.

The V gene is TRBV28, the J gene TRBJ2-5; 7 bases fit TRBD1. Germline V gene lookup returns CDR1 MDHEN and CDR2 SYDVKM. The CDR3 contains 13 residues. The V gene end was trimmed by 5 bases and the J gene end by 5 bases; junction bases not matched to a gene: 5. The CDR3 DNA follows: TGTGCCAGCAGTGGGGACAGCCGGGAGACCCAGTACTTC. This encodes CASSGDSRETQYF.

This chain uses TRBV6-1 with TRBJ2-5; tentatively, D is TRBD2 (6 bases). The V end lost 7 bases, the J end lost 3 bases, and 12 bases lay between the germline ends. The CDR3 sequence is 13 residues long. Germline values: CDR1 MNHNS, CDR2 SASEGT. The DNA for the CDR3 is TGTGCCAGCAACCGACTAGGCGAAGAGACCCAGTACTTC. This encodes CASNRLGEETQYF.

The chain couples TRBV10-3 to TRBJ1-3, with a possible D match to TRBD1 (6 bases). In germline, CDR1 is ENHRY, CDR2 SYGVKD. Trimming took 2 bases from V and 1 from J, leaving 15 bases between them. CDR3 length equals 17 residues. The CDR3 loop reads CAISELPLGGSGNTIYF. CDR3 coding DNA: TGTGCCATCAGTGAGCTCCCCTTAGGGGGGTCTGGAAACACCATATATTTT.

The CDR3 sequence is CASSRCGQATPYEQYF. CDR3 coding DNA: TGCGCCAGCAGTCGTTGCGGACAGGCGACTCCCTACGAGCAGTACTTC. The chain recombines TRBV23-1 with TRBJ2-7, with 7 positions matching TRBD1. TRBV23-1 is marked as an open reading frame, function uncertain. J lost 2 bases, V lost 4 bases, and 11 bases had no gene match. The CDR3 has 16 amino acids.

This chain connects TRBV7-9 to TRBJ2-1, with D perhaps TRBD2 (6 bases). Trimming pared 3 bases from V and 8 bases from J, leaving 17 bases between. From germline, CDR1 is SEHNR and CDR2 FQNEAQ (reference sequence). The CDR3 totals 15 residues. CDR3 in amino acids: CASSLAGRAIDEQFF. DNA of the CDR3: TGTGCCAGCAGCTTGGCGGGACGCGCCATAGATGAGCAGTTCTTC.

V gene TRBV5-4 combines with J gene TRBJ2-7; maybe TRBD2 (7 bases). The CDR3 extends over 18 amino acids. Looked up from germline, CDR1 is SGHNT and CDR2 is YYREEE (reference sequence). Trimming took off 0 bases at V and 1 base at J, with 20 bases between the two ends. CDR3 protein: CASSLGPGRGGSSYEQYF. CDR3 in DNA: TGTGCCAGCAGCTTGGGCCCCGGTAGGGGGGGGTCGTCCTACGAGCAGTACTTC.

The rearrangement uses TRBV18 and TRBJ2-1; 7 bases are shared with TRBD2. The V gene's germline CDR1 is KGHSH and CDR2 LQKENI. The CDR3 loop spans 12 amino acids. In DNA form, the CDR3 reads TGTGCGGGGCGGGGGAATAACAATGAGCAGTTCTTC. Protein sequence: CAGRGNNNEQFF.

The rearrangement joins TRBV28 to TRBJ1-4; D is unresolved. The CDR3 length is 13 residues. The germline V gene encodes CDR1 MDHEN and CDR2 SYDVKM. V was shortened by 10 bases and J by 14 bases, with 23 bases between the two germline ends. The CDR3 DNA sequence: TGTGCCACCACAATTAAGGACGGCAACGGGCTGTTTTTT. Translating gives CATTIKDGNGLFF.

The chain combines TRBV7-2 with TRBJ2-5; the D is unclear. CDR1 is SGHTA and CDR2 is FQGNSA in the germline V gene. CDR3 size: 16 residues. Trimming took off 5 bases at V and 4 bases at J, with 20 bases between the two ends. Written as DNA, the CDR3 is TGTGCCAGCAGCCCCTCAACCCCTGGGGTCGGAGAGACCCAGTACTTC. Its translation is CASSPSTPGVGETQYF.

V gene TRBV6-4 combines with J gene TRBJ2-7, with 12 bases that match TRBD2. The CDR3 runs 13 residues. V dropped 3 bases and J dropped 7; count of bases not matched to a gene: 1. In germline, CDR1 is MRHNA, CDR2 SNTAGT. CDR3 sequence: CASSELAGGEQYF. Here the CDR3 DNA reads TGTGCCAGCAGTGAACTAGCGGGAGGTGAGCAGTACTTC.

This chain joins TRBV27 and TRBJ2-7; 14 nucleotides match TRBD2. V gave up 2 bases and J gave up 4 bases; unmatched junction bases: 10. CDR1 MNHEY and CDR2 SMNVEV come from the germline V gene (reference sequence). This CDR3 contains 18 residues. CDR3 sequence reads: CASSLRGGLAGELYEQYF. In DNA, the CDR3 is TGTGCCAGCAGTTTAAGGGGGGGACTAGCGGGAGAATTATACGAGCAGTACTTC.

As regards this clone: Additional DNA sequences in this sample encode the identical CDR3. The chain recombines TRBV9 with TRBJ2-1, with D unclear. This CDR3 has 15 residues. Per germline, CDR1 SGDLS and CDR2 YYNGEE. V dropped 0 bases and J dropped 1 base, with 8 bases sitting between them. The CDR3 DNA is TGTGCCAGCAGCGTAGTTTCAGGTTCCTACAATGAGCAGTTCTTC. As protein: CASSVVSGSYNEQFF.

The V gene is TRBV14, the J gene TRBJ1-2; no clear D gene. The germline gives CDR1 SGHDN, CDR2 FVKESK. V was pared by 4 bases and J by 2 bases, with 8 bases between. The CDR3 totals 13 residues. Here the CDR3 reads CASSRVLNYGYTF. In nucleotides, the CDR3 is TGTGCCAGCAGCCGAGTCCTAAACTATGGCTACACCTTC.

CDR3 protein: CASSRDRKETQYF. In DNA, the CDR3 is TGTGCCAGCAGTCGGGACAGAAAAGAGACCCAGTACTTC. This rearrangement joins TRBV2 to TRBJ2-5, with 7 positions matching TRBD1. Germline CDR1 and CDR2: SNHLY and FYNNEI. The CDR3 has 13 residues. The V gene end was trimmed by 5 bases and the J gene end by 3 bases; junction bases not matched to a gene: 3.

The CDR3 region is CASSIGLPPNEQFF. The CDR3 DNA follows: TGTGCCAGCAGCATTGGACTCCCCCCCAATGAGCAGTTCTTC. The J gene is TRBJ2-1, the V gene TRBV7-7, with D possibly TRBD2 on 5 matching bases. V dropped 5 bases and J dropped 6 bases, with 14 bases sitting between them. The germline gives CDR1 SSHAT, CDR2 FNYEAQ (reference sequence). This CDR3 contains 14 residues.

The V and J genes are TRBV28 and TRBJ2-6; D is possibly TRBD1 (5 bases). Between the trimmed V and J ends, which lost 7 bases and 0 bases, there was a span of 22 bases. This CDR3 is 19 amino acids long. Germline CDR1 is MDHEN and CDR2 is SYDVKM. The CDR3 DNA sequence: TGTGCCAGCAATCCCCGCACAGGTCTAGAATACTCTGGGGCCAACGTCCTGACTTTC. Protein product: CASNPRTGLEYSGANVLTF.

The chain is built from TRBV5-5 and TRBJ2-2, with D possibly matching TRBD2 (7 bases). The V and J ends lost 5 bases and 5 bases respectively, with 16 bases between them. Germline CDR1 SGHKS, CDR2 YYEKEE (reference sequence). The CDR3 runs to 15 residues. The CDR3 bases are TGTGCCAGCAGTCCTCTGAGCGGGACAACCGGGGAGCTGTTTTTT. Protein sequence: CASSPLSGTTGELFF.

The chain employs TRBV30 and TRBJ1-2; possibly TRBD1 for D (5 bases). V lost 4 bases and J lost 7, with 7 bases in between. The CDR3 contains 10 residues. Germline loops: CDR1 GTSNPN, CDR2 SVGIG (reference sequence). For the CDR3, the DNA is TGTGCCTGGAAAGGGGTTGGCTACACCTTC. Its protein product is CAWKGVGYTF.

The rearrangement links TRBV6-5 to TRBJ1-1; D uncertain. Looked up from germline, CDR1 is MNHEY and CDR2 is SVGAGI. The V end was cut by 2 bases, the J end by 2 bases, with 12 bases between. The CDR3 runs to 15 residues. CDR3 residues: CASSYNPILNTEAFF. DNA for the CDR3: TGTGCCAGCAGTTACAATCCAATCTTAAACACTGAAGCTTTCTTT.

The V and J genes are TRBV11-2 and TRBJ1-2; 9 bases match TRBD1. The junction had 6 bases not matched to a gene; V was cut back by 5 bases and J by 2 bases. Germline lookup yields CDR1 SGHAT and CDR2 FQNNGV. The CDR3 contains 15 residues. The CDR3 DNA follows: TGTGCCAGCAGCCCCAGGACAGGGGCGAACTATGGCTACACCTTC. Translated, it gives CASSPRTGANYGYTF.